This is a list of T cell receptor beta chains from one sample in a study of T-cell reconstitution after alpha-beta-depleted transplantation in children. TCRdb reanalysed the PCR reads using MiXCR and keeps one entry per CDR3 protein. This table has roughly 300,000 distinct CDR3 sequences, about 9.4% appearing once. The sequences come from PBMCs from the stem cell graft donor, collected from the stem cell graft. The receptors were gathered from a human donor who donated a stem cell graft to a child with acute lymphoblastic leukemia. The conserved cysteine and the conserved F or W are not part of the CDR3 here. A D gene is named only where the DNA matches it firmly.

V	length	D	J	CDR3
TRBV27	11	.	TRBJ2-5	ASKLASQETQY
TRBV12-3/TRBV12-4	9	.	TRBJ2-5	ASGVGETQY
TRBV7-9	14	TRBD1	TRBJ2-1	ASSGGQGPSYNEQF
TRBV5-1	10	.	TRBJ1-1	ASSGTNTEAF
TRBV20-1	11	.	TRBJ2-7	SAHRGEPYEQY
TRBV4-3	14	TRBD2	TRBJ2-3	ASSQVLAGSTDTQY
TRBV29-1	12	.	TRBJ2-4	SVVPGPAKNIQY
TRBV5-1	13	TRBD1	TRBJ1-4	ASSRSGTENEKLF
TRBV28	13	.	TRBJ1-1	ASSFSSGVKTEAF
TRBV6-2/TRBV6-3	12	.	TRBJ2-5	ASSTGAGRETQY
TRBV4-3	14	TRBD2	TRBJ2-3	ASSPPGTTRTDTQY